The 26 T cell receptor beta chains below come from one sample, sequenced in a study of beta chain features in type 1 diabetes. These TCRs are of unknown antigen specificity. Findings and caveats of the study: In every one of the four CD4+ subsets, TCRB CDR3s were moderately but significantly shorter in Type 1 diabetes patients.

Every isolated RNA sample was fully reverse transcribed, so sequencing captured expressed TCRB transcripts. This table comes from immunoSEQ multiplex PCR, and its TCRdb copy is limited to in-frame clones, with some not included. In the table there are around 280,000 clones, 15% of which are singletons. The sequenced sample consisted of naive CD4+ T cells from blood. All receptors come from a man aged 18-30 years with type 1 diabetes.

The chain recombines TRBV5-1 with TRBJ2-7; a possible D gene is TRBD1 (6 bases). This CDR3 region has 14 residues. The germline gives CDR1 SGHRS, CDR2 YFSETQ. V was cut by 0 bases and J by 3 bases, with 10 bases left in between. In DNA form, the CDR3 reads TGCGCCAGCAGCTTGGCCCCAGGGGACTACGAGCAGTACTTC. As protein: CASSLAPGDYEQYF.

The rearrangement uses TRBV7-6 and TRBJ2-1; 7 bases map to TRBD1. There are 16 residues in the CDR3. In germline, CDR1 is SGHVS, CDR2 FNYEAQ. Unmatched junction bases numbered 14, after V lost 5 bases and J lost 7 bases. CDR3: CASSPIRDRRGNEQFF. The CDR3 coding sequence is TGTGCCAGCAGCCCTATTCGGGACAGAAGGGGGAATGAGCAGTTCTTC. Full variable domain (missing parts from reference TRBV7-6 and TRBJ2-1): GAGVSQSPRYKVTKRGQDVALRCDPISGHVSLYWYRQALGQGPEFLTYFNYEAQQDKSGLPNDRFSAERPEGSISTLTIQRTEQRDSAMYRCASSPIRDRRGNEQFFGPGTRLTVL.

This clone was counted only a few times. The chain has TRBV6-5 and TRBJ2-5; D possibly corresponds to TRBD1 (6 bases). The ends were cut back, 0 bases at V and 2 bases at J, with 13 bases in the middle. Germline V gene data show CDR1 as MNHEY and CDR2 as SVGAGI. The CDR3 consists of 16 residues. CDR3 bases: TGTGCCAGCAGTTACTCCAGGACAGCTTCTCAAGAGACCCAGTACTTC. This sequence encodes CASSYSRTASQETQYF.

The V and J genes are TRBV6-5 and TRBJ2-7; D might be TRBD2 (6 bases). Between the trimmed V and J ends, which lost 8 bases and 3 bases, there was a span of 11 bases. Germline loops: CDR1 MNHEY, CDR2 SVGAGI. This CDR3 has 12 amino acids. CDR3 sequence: CASRGAFYEQYF. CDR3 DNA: TGTGCCAGCCGCGGGGCTTTCTACGAGCAGTACTTC.

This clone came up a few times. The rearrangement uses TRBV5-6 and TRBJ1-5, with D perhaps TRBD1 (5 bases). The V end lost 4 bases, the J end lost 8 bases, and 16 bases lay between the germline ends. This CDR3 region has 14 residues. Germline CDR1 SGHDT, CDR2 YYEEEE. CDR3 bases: TGTGCCAGCAGCCGGACAAACAAGGATGAGCCCCAGCATTTT. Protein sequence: CASSRTNKDEPQHF.

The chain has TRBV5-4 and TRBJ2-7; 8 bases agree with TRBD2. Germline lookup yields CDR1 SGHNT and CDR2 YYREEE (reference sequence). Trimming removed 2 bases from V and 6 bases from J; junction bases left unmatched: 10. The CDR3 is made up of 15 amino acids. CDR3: CASSLISGGISEQYF. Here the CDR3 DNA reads TGTGCCAGCAGCTTAATTTCGGGGGGGATATCCGAGCAGTACTTC.

CDR3 bases: TGTGCCAGTAGTTGGAGGCGGGGCTTCTCTGGGGCCAACGTCCTGACTTTC. Protein sequence: CASSWRRGFSGANVLTF. The chain joins TRBV19 to TRBJ2-6; perhaps TRBD2 as D (6 bases). Germline CDR1 LNHDA, CDR2 SQIVND (reference sequence). Trimming removed 5 bases from V and 0 bases from J, with 14 bases in between. The CDR3 contains 17 residues.

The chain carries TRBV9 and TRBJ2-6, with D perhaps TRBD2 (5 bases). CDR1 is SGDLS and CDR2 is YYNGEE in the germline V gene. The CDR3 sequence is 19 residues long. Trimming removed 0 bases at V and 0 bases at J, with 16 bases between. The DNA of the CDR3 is TGTGCCAGCAGCGTAGGCCTAGGACTGCCGCTCTCTGGGGCCAACGTCCTGACTTTC. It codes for CASSVGLGLPLSGANVLTF.

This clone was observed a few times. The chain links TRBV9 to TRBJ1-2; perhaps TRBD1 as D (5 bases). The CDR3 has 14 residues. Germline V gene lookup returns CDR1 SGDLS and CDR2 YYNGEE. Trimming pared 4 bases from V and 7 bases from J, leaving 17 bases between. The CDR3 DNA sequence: TGTGCCAGCAGCTCCCGTGGGGGGGAGACTGGCTACACCTTC. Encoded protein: CASSSRGGETGYTF.

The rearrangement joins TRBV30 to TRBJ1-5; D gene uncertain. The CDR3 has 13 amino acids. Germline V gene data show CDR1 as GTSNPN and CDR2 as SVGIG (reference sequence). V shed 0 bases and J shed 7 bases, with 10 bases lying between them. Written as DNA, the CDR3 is TGTGCCTGGAGTGTAATGGTAGAACAGCCCCAGCATTTT. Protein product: CAWSVMVEQPQHF. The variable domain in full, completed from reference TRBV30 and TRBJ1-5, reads SQTIHQWPATLVQPVGSPLSLECTVEGTSNPNLYWYRQAAGRGLQLLFYSVGIGQISSEVPQNLSASRPQDRQFILSSKKLLLSDSGFYLCAWSVMVEQPQHFGDGTRLSIL.

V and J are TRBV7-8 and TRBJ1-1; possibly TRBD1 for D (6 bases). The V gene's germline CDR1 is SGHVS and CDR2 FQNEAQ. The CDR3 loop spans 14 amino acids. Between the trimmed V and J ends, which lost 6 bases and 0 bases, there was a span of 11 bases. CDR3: CASRFNRVNTEAFF. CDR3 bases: TGTGCCAGCAGATTTAACAGGGTGAACACTGAAGCTTTCTTT. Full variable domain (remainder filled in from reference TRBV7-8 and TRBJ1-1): GAGVSQSPRYKVAKRGQDVALRCDPISGHVSLFWYQQALGQGPEFLTYFQNEAQLDKSGLPSDRFFAERPEGSVSTLKIQRTQQEDSAVYLCASRFNRVNTEAFFGQGTRLTVV.

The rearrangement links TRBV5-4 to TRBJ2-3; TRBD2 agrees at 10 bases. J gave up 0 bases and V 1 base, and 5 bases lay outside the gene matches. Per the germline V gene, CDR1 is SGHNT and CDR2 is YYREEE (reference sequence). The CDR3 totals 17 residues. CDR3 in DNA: TGTGCCAGCAGCTTGAGGCTAGCGGGGGATAGCACAGATACGCAGTATTTT. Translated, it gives CASSLRLAGDSTDTQYF. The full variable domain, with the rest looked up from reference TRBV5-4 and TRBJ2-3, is ETGVTQSPTHLIKTRGQQVTLRCSSQSGHNTVSWYQQALGQGPQFIFQYYREEENGRGNFPPRFSGLQFPNYSSELNVNALELDDSALYLCASSLRLAGDSTDTQYFGPGTRLTVL.

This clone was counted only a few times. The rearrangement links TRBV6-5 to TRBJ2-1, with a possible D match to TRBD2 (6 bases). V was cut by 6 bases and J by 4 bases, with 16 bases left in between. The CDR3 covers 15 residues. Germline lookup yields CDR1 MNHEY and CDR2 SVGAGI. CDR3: CASSLGPREYNEQFF. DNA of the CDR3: TGTGCCAGCAGCCTAGGACCTCGGGAGTACAATGAGCAGTTCTTC.

CDR3 loop: CASSQSLEQPQHF. The CDR3 DNA sequence: TGTGCCAGCAGCCAATCTCTTGAGCAGCCCCAGCATTTT. This chain links TRBV7-2 with TRBJ1-5; no clear D. The CDR3 runs to 13 residues. Germline CDR1 is SGHTA and CDR2 is FQGNSA. V dropped 5 bases and J dropped 7 bases, with 12 bases sitting between them.

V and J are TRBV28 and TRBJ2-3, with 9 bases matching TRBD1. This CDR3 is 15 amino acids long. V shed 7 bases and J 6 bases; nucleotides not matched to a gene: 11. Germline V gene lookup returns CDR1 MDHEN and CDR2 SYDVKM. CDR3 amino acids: CASTPAGTGYDTQYF. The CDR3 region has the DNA TGTGCCAGCACTCCAGCCGGGACAGGGTACGATACGCAGTATTTT.

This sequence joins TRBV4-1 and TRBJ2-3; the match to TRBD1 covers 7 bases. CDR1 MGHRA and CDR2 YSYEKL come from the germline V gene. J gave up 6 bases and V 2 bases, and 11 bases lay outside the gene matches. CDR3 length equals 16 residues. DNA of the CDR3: TGCGCCAGCAGCCAAATCCTGGGACAGTTGCAGGATACGCAGTATTTT. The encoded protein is CASSQILGQLQDTQYF.

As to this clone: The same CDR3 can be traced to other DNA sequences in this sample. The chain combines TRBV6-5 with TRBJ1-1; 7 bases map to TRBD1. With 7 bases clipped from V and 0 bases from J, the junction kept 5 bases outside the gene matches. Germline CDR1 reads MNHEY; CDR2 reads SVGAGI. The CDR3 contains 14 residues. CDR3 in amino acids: CASTGTAMNTEAFF. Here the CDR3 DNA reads TGTGCCAGCACCGGGACAGCTATGAACACTGAAGCTTTCTTT.

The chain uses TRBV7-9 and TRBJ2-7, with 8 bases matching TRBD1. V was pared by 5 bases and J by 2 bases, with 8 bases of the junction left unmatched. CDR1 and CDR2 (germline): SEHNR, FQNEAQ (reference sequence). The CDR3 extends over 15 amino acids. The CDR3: CASSLLGQGPYEQYF. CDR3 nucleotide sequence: TGTGCCAGCAGCCTCCTCGGACAGGGTCCCTACGAGCAGTACTTC.

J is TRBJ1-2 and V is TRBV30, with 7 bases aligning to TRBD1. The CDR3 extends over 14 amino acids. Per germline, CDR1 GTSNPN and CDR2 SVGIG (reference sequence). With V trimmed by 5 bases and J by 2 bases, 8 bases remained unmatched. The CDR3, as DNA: TGTGCCTGGGCCTGGGACAGAAGAAACTATGGCTACACCTTC. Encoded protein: CAWAWDRRNYGYTF.

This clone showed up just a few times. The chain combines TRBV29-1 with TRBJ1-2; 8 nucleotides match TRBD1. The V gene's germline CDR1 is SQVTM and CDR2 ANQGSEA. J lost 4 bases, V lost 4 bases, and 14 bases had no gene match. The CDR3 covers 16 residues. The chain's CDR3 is CSVAPLLQGDSYGYTF. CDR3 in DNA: TGCAGCGTTGCCCCCCTTTTACAGGGGGACAGCTATGGCTACACCTTC.

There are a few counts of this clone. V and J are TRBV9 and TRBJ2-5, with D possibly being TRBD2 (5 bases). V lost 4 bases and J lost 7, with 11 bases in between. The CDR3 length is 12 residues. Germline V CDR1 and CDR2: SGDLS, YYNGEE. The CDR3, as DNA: TGTGCCAGCAGCCCCCGGGATCCGACCCAGTACTTC. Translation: CASSPRDPTQYF.

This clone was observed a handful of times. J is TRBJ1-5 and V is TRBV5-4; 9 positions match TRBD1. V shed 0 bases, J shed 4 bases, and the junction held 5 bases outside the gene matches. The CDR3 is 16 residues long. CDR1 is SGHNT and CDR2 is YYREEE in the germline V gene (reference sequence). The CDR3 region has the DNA TGTGCCAGCAGCTTGGGGGGACAGGGTCCGAATCAGCCCCAGCATTTT. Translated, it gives CASSLGGQGPNQPQHF.

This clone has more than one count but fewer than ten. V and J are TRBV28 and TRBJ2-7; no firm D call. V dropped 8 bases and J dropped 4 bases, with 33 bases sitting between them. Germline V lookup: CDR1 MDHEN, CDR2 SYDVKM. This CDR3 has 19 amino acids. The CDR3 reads CASCSNRDAGRYRGYEQYF. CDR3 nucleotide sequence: TGTGCCAGCTGCAGTAATCGCGATGCAGGTCGCTATCGTGGTTACGAGCAGTACTTC.

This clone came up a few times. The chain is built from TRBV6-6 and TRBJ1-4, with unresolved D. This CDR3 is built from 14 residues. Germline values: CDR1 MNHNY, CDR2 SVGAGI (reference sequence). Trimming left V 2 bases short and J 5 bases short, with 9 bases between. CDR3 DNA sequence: TGTGCCAGCAGTTACGGTCGCGGGAATGAAAAACTGTTTTTT. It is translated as CASSYGRGNEKLFF.

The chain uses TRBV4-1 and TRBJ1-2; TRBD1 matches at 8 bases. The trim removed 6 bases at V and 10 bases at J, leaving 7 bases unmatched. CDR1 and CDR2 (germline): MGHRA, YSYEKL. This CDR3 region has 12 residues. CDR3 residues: CASSEQGAVYTF. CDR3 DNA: TGCGCCAGCAGTGAGCAGGGGGCTGTCTACACCTTC.

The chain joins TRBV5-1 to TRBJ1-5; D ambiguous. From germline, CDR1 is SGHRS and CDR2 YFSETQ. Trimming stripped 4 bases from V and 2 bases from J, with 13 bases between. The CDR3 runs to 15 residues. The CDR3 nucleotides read TGCGCCAGCAGCCGCGATGACACCCGCAATCAGCCCCAGCATTTT. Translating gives CASSRDDTRNQPQHF. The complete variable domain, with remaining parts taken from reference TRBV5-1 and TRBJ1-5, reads KAGVTQTPRYLIKTRGQQVTLSCSPISGHRSVSWYQQTPGQGLQFLFEYFSETQRNKGNFPGRFSGRQFSNSRSEMNVSTLELGDSALYLCASSRDDTRNQPQHFGDGTRLSIL.